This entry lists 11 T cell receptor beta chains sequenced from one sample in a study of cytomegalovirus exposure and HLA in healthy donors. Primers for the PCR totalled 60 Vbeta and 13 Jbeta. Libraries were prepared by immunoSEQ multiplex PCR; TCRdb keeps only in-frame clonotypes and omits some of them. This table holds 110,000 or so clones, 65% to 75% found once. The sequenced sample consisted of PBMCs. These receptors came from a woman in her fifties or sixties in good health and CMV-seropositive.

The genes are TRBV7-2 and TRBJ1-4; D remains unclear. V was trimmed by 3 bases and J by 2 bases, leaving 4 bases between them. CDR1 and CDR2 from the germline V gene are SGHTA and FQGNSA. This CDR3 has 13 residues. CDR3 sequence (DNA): TGTGCCAGCAGCTTGGAGACTAATGAAAAACTGTTTTTT. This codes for CASSLETNEKLFF.

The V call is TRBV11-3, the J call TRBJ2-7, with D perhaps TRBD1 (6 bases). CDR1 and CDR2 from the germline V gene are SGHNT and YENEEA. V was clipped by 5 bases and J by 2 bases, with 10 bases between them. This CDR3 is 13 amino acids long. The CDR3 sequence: CASSRGHTYEQYF. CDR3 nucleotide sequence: TGTGCCAGCAGCAGGGGACATACCTACGAGCAGTACTTC.

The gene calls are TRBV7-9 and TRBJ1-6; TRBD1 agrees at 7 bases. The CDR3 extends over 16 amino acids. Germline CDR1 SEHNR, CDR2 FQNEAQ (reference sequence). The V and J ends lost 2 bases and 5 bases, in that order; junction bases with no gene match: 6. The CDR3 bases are TGTGCCAGCAGCTTAACGGGACAGAGAAATAATTCACCCCTCCACTTT. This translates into CASSLTGQRNNSPLHF.

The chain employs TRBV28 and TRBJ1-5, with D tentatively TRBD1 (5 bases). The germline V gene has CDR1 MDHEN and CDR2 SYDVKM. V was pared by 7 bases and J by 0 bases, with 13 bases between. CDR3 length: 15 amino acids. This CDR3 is CASNSPRGSNQPQHF. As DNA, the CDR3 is TGTGCCAGCAATTCGCCTAGGGGTAGCAATCAGCCCCAGCATTTT.

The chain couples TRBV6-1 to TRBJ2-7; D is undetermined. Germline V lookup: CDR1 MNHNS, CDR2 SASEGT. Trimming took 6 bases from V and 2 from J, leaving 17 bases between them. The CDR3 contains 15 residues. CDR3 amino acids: CASRVYRSPTYEQYF. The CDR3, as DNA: TGTGCCAGCAGGGTATACCGGTCCCCCACCTACGAGCAGTACTTC.

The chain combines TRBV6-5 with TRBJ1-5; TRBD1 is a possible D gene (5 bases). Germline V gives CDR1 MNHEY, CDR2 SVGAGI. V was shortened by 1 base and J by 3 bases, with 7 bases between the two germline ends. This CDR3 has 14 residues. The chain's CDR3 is CASSYLGDNQPQHF. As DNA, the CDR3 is TGTGCCAGCAGTTACTTAGGGGACAATCAGCCCCAGCATTTT.

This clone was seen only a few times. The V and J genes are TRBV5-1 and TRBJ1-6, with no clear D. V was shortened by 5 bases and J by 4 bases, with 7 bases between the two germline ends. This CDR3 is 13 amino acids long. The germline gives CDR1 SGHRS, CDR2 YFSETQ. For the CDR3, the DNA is TGCGCCAGCAGGTCAGATTATAATTCACCCCTCCACTTT. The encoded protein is CASRSDYNSPLHF. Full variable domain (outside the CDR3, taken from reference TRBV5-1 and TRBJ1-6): KAGVTQTPRYLIKTRGQQVTLSCSPISGHRSVSWYQQTPGQGLQFLFEYFSETQRNKGNFPGRFSGRQFSNSRSEMNVSTLELGDSALYLCASRSDYNSPLHFGNGTRLTVT.

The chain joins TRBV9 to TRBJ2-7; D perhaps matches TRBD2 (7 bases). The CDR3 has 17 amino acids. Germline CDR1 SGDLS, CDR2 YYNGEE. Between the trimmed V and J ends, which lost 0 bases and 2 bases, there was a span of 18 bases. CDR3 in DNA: TGTGCCAGCAGCGTAGAGCCTGGGGGGCGGGGGACCTACGAGCAGTACTTC. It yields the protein CASSVEPGGRGTYEQYF.

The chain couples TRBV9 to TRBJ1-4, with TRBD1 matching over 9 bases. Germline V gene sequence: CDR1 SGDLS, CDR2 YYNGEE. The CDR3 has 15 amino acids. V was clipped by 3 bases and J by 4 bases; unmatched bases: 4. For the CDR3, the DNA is TGTGCCAGCAGCGCCGGGACAGGGAGTAATGAAAAACTGTTTTTT. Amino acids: CASSAGTGSNEKLFF.

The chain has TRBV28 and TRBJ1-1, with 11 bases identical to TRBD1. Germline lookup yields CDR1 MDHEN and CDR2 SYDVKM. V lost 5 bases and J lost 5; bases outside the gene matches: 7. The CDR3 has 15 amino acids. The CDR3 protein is CASSRPGQGVTEAFF. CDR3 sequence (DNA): TGTGCCAGCAGTCGACCGGGACAGGGGGTAACTGAAGCTTTCTTT.

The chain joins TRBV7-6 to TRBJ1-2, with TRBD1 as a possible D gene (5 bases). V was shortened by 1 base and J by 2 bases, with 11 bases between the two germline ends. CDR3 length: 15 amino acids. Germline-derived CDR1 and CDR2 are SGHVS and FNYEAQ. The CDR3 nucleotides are TGTGCCAGCAGCTTAGGTCTTTCAGGGAACTATGGCTACACCTTC. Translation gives CASSLGLSGNYGYTF.